Presented here are 20 T cell receptor beta chains from one specimen sequenced in a study of T-cell reconstitution after alpha-beta-depleted transplantation in children. A TCRbeta library incorporating unique molecular identifiers was prepared. TCRdb independently ran MiXCR on the PCR reads; one entry per CDR3 protein. The repertoire holds almost 250,000 distinct CDR3 sequences, with about a quarter as singletons. The sequenced sample was PBMCs, obtained before TCRalphabeta/CD19-depleted stem cell transplant. These receptors were obtained from a girl aged 2 to 9 with Fanconi anemia, due to receive a stem cell transplant.

This clonotype was seen ten or more times. The chain links TRBV9 to TRBJ2-3, with 9 bases lining up with TRBD2. Germline lookup yields CDR1 SGDLS and CDR2 YYNGEE. This CDR3 has 15 residues. V gave up 0 bases and J gave up 1 base; unmatched junction bases: 0. The CDR3 nucleotides read TGTGCCAGCAGCGTAGGGACTAGCGGCACAGATACGCAGTATTTT. Its protein is CASSVGTSGTDTQYF.

This clonotype was seen many times. The V gene is TRBV20-1, the J gene TRBJ2-7; 9 bases map to TRBD1. The CDR3 sequence is 12 residues long. From germline, CDR1 is DFQATT and CDR2 SNEGSKA (reference sequence). Here the CDR3 DNA reads TGCAGCCGGACAGGGGCGTCCTACGAGCAGTACTTC. Protein sequence: CSRTGASYEQYF.

This clonotype was detected ten times or more. The gene calls are TRBV5-5 and TRBJ2-7, with D maybe TRBD2 (5 bases). With 4 bases removed from V and 2 bases from J, the gap between germline ends came to 13 bases. The CDR3 covers 14 residues. From germline, CDR1 is SGHKS and CDR2 YYEKEE (reference sequence). The CDR3 coding sequence is TGTGCCAGCAGCCCGGGGTCTAGCCCCTACGAGCAGTACTTC. Its protein is CASSPGSSPYEQYF.

This clonotype appeared many times. The chain links TRBV10-3 to TRBJ2-7; D perhaps matches TRBD2 (6 bases). The CDR3 is made up of 13 amino acids. Trimming stripped 3 bases from V and 1 base from J, with 7 bases between. The germline V gene has CDR1 ENHRY and CDR2 SYGVKD. The CDR3, as DNA: TGTGCCATCAGTGATGGAGGGTCCTACGAGCAGTACTTC. Its protein product is CAISDGGSYEQYF.

This clonotype occurred a few times. The V call is TRBV29-1, the J call TRBJ2-7; the match to TRBD1 covers 9 bases. The germline gives CDR1 SQVTM, CDR2 ANQGSEA. V lost 3 bases, J lost 3 bases, and 15 bases stayed unmatched. There are 17 residues in the CDR3. The CDR3 DNA reads as TGCAGCGTTGACGGGTCTTCGGACAGGGGTAACGGCTACGAGCAGTACTTC. This codes for CSVDGSSDRGNGYEQYF.

This clonotype appeared many times. V and J are TRBV7-9 and TRBJ2-1; TRBD1 matches at 9 bases. V lost 5 bases and J lost 1; bases outside the gene matches: 9. Germline assignment: CDR1 SEHNR and CDR2 FQNEAQ (reference sequence). The CDR3 runs 17 residues. As DNA, the CDR3 is TGTGCCAGCAGCCGTCGGTGGGGACAGGGATCCTACAATGAGCAGTTCTTC. Its translation is CASSRRWGQGSYNEQFF.

Ten or more counts support this clonotype. DNA for the CDR3: TGTGCCAGCAGCTCCCAAATGGGGGGAGAGACCCAGTACTTC. Amino acid sequence: CASSSQMGGETQYF. This rearrangement joins TRBV7-8 to TRBJ2-5; a weak D match, TRBD2 (6 bases). The length of the CDR3 is 14 residues. Germline CDR1 is SGHVS and CDR2 is FQNEAQ. Trimming shortened V by 4 bases and J by 4 bases, and 13 bases separated the two germline ends.

The chain links TRBV29-1 to TRBJ2-7; TRBD1 agrees at 9 bases. The CDR3 sequence is 13 residues long. After removal of 0 bases from V and 8 bases from J, the junction contained 5 bases not matched to a gene. Germline V gene sequence: CDR1 SQVTM, CDR2 ANQGSEA. The CDR3 protein is CSVEDPGTGKQYF. DNA of the CDR3: TGCAGCGTTGAAGATCCGGGGACAGGGAAGCAGTACTTC.

This clonotype has ten or more counts. V gene TRBV7-6 combines with J gene TRBJ2-3; D not certain. The CDR3 runs to 15 residues. CDR1 is SGHVS, CDR2 FNYEAQ, per germline. Trimming pared 2 bases from V and 2 bases from J, leaving 11 bases between. DNA of the CDR3: TGTGCCAGCAGCTTACGGTGGTCCCACACAGATACGCAGTATTTT. Translated: CASSLRWSHTDTQYF.

There are many counts of this clonotype. The rearrangement links TRBV29-1 to TRBJ2-1, with D possibly TRBD2 on 7 matching bases. Germline V CDR1 and CDR2: SQVTM, ANQGSEA. This CDR3 is 14 amino acids long. The V gene lost 7 bases and the J gene lost 4 bases, with 17 bases spanning the gap. The CDR3 DNA follows: TGCAGCGGCGCGGGGGCCAGACTTTACAATGAGCAGTTCTTC. It is translated as CSGAGARLYNEQFF.

This clonotype was seen many times. This sequence joins TRBV29-1 and TRBJ1-4; 9 nucleotides align to TRBD1. V lost 1 base and J lost 7; bases outside the gene matches: 4. The CDR3 is 14 residues long. Germline-derived CDR1 and CDR2 are SQVTM and ANQGSEA. The CDR3 here is CSVEGGTGFEKLFF. The CDR3 DNA sequence: TGCAGCGTTGAAGGCGGGACAGGGTTTGAAAAACTGTTTTTT.

The chain has TRBV6-4 and TRBJ2-7, with 10 bases lining up with TRBD2. The germline V gene has CDR1 MRHNA and CDR2 SNTAGT. The ends lost 7 bases at V and 0 bases at J; junction bases unmatched: 6. This CDR3 spans 15 amino acids. CDR3: CASILAGVNSYEQYF. In DNA form, the CDR3 reads TGTGCCAGCATTCTAGCGGGAGTGAACTCCTACGAGCAGTACTTC.

This clonotype appeared many times. V is TRBV27 and J is TRBJ2-7, with 7 bases matching TRBD1. Germline lookup yields CDR1 MNHEY and CDR2 SMNVEV (reference sequence). The CDR3 contains 14 residues. V dropped 8 bases and J dropped 2; count of bases not matched to a gene: 9. The CDR3 reads CASGTGVSPYEQYF. The CDR3 nucleotides are TGTGCCAGCGGAACAGGGGTCTCCCCCTACGAGCAGTACTTC.

CDR3 nucleotides: TGCAGTGCCTCGGGACTAGCGGGATACAATGAGCAGTTCTTC. Amino acids: CSASGLAGYNEQFF. This rearrangement joins TRBV20-1 to TRBJ2-1; 13 bases map to TRBD2. J gave up 4 bases and V 6 bases, and 3 bases lay outside the gene matches. Germline V gene lookup returns CDR1 DFQATT and CDR2 SNEGSKA (reference sequence). The CDR3 is made up of 14 amino acids.

This clonotype has at least ten counts. The chain uses TRBV27 and TRBJ2-7; TRBD2 aligns across 8 bases. The length of the CDR3 is 15 residues. With V trimmed by 2 bases and J by 2 bases, 5 bases remained unmatched. Germline lookup yields CDR1 MNHEY and CDR2 SMNVEV (reference sequence). CDR3 amino acids: CASSLLSGRAYEQYF. CDR3 DNA: TGTGCCAGCAGTTTACTAAGCGGGAGAGCCTACGAGCAGTACTTC.

The table lists this clonotype with a few counts. The DNA for the CDR3 is TGCAGCGTTTTCGGACGTTTAGAGACCCAGTACTTC. As protein: CSVFGRLETQYF. This chain joins TRBV29-1 and TRBJ2-5, with D uncertain. V was trimmed by 5 bases and J by 4 bases, leaving 11 bases between them. The CDR3 totals 12 residues. The germline gives CDR1 SQVTM, CDR2 ANQGSEA.

The chain is built from TRBV29-1 and TRBJ2-5; 7 bases agree with TRBD1. Germline CDR1 reads SQVTM; CDR2 reads ANQGSEA. Trimming at V came to 2 bases and at J to 5 bases, leaving 5 bases not matched to a gene. The CDR3 loop spans 13 amino acids. CDR3 region: CSVESQGLETQYF. The CDR3 DNA follows: TGCAGCGTTGAATCACAGGGGTTGGAGACCCAGTACTTC.

This clonotype was counted ten times or more. The chain has TRBV7-2 and TRBJ2-3, with 10 positions matching TRBD2. Germline CDR1 reads SGHTA; CDR2 reads FQGNSA. J gave up 2 bases and V 5 bases, and 7 bases lay outside the gene matches. This CDR3 has 16 residues. The CDR3 protein is CASSGTGTSDTDTQYF. For the CDR3, the DNA is TGTGCCAGCAGCGGCACCGGGACTAGCGACACAGATACGCAGTATTTT.

This chain uses TRBV21-1 with TRBJ2-7; TRBD1 is the table's D call and was not checked against the DNA. TRBV21-1 is a listed pseudogene. The CDR3 is 18 amino acids. In DNA, the CDR3 is TGTGCCAGCAGCAAAACGGACAGGGCCACCTATTCCTCCTACGAGCAGTACTTC. Translation: CASSKTDRATYSSYEQYF.

The rearrangement uses TRBV20-1 and TRBJ2-1, with TRBD2 matching over 11 bases. Germline values: CDR1 DFQATT, CDR2 SNEGSKA (reference sequence). This CDR3 has 15 amino acids. J lost 11 bases, V lost 3 bases, and 12 bases had no gene match. The CDR3 DNA follows: TGCAGTGCTAGGACTACTAGCGGGAGATTCGGGAAGCAGTTCTTC. It translates to CSARTTSGRFGKQFF.